Following are 16 T cell receptor beta chains from one sample sequenced in a study of CD8 T cells in ankylosing spondylitis. TCRdb analysed the 5' RACE reads with MiXCR anew, one entry per CDR3 protein. The sample has 30,000 to 40,000 distinct CDR3 sequences, over 2.5% seen once. What was sequenced was blood, either unsorted or a sorted T cell fraction (not recorded which). The receptors derive from a male donor with ankylosing spondylitis or in good health (not recorded which).

In its sample, this clonotype was seen many times. The chain combines TRBV5-6 with TRBJ2-7, with D unclear. This CDR3 has 12 residues. CDR1 is SGHDT, CDR2 YYEEEE, per germline. In nucleotides, the CDR3 is TGTGCCAGCAGCTTGTTTACCCGTCCCGACCCAGTC. Its protein product is CASSLFTRPDPV.

This clonotype was observed many times. The rearrangement links TRBV9 to TRBJ1-5; TRBD1 agrees at 12 bases. CDR3 length: 15 residues. Germline-derived CDR1 and CDR2 are SGDLS and YYNGEE. The trim removed 4 bases at V and 9 bases at J, leaving 8 bases unmatched. The CDR3 bases are TGTGCCAGCAGCCCCGGGACAGGGGGCTCCTGGCCCCAGCATTTT. Translation: CASSPGTGGSWPQHF.

This clonotype was recorded at least ten times. This chain links TRBV9 with TRBJ2-2; possibly TRBD1 for D (5 bases). V was clipped by 2 bases and J by 2 bases, with 10 bases between them. This CDR3 is built from 15 residues. The germline gives CDR1 SGDLS, CDR2 YYNGEE. CDR3 protein: CASSVRAGNTGELFF. The CDR3 nucleotides read TGTGCCAGCAGCGTCAGGGCCGGTAACACCGGGGAGCTGTTTTTT.

There are many counts of this clonotype. The rearrangement joins TRBV9 to TRBJ2-2; 10 bases line up with TRBD1. Germline values: CDR1 SGDLS, CDR2 YYNGEE. Trimming removed 3 bases from V and 7 bases from J; junction bases left unmatched: 9. CDR3 length equals 16 residues. CDR3 sequence: CASSARQGAGVGELFF. The CDR3 DNA sequence: TGTGCCAGCAGCGCCCGACAGGGGGCTGGGGTCGGGGAGCTGTTTTTT.

This clonotype was detected ten times or more. This chain uses TRBV9 with TRBJ2-5; a weak D match, TRBD2 (5 bases). Germline loops: CDR1 SGDLS, CDR2 YYNGEE. The ends were cut back, 0 bases at V and 1 base at J, with 13 bases in the middle. The CDR3 length is 16 residues. CDR3 nucleotides: TGTGCCAGCAGCGTAGCCCCTGGGAGCGGCCAAGAGACCCAGTACTTC. The encoded protein is CASSVAPGSGQETQYF.

Many counts were recorded for this clonotype. V usage is TRBV9 and J usage is TRBJ2-3; a possible D gene is TRBD2 (5 bases). The CDR3 length is 13 residues. Germline V gene data show CDR1 as SGDLS and CDR2 as YYNGEE. Trimming shortened V by 2 bases and J by 2 bases, and 6 bases separated the two germline ends. The CDR3 DNA reads as TGTGCCAGCAGCGTTAGCGTCACAGATACGCAGTATTTT. It encodes CASSVSVTDTQYF.

This clonotype was recorded at least ten times. The gene calls are TRBV9 and TRBJ1-3; a weak D match, TRBD1 (6 bases). Germline CDR1 reads SGDLS; CDR2 reads YYNGEE. The CDR3 has 17 amino acids. The V end lost 0 bases, the J end lost 5 bases, and 18 bases lay between the germline ends. As DNA, the CDR3 is TGTGCCAGCAGCGTAGGGGGGGGCAGGGACGGAAGAAACACCATATATTTT. This encodes CASSVGGGRDGRNTIYF.

This clonotype was found many times. The chain joins TRBV9 to TRBJ2-3; TRBD1 is a possible D gene (6 bases). Between the trimmed V and J ends, which lost 4 bases and 0 bases, there was a span of 12 bases. Germline V gives CDR1 SGDLS, CDR2 YYNGEE. The CDR3 sequence is 15 residues long. CDR3 bases: TGTGCCAGCAGCCCCGGGACAATAAGCACAGATACGCAGTATTTT. Protein product: CASSPGTISTDTQYF.

At least ten counts were recorded for this clonotype. This sequence joins TRBV9 and TRBJ1-2, with D hard to call. The germline V gene encodes CDR1 SGDLS and CDR2 YYNGEE. V lost 4 bases and J 2 bases, leaving 6 bases between the germline ends. The CDR3 loop spans 12 amino acids. The DNA of the CDR3 is TGTGCCAGCAGCACACAGAACTATGGCTACACCTTC. It specifies CASSTQNYGYTF.

The sample holds many counts of this clonotype. J is TRBJ2-2 and V is TRBV9, with 11 bases fitting TRBD2. Germline assignment: CDR1 SGDLS and CDR2 YYNGEE. The CDR3 runs 17 residues. J was trimmed by 1 base and V by 4 bases; bases with no gene match: 6. CDR3 in amino acids: CASSLGLAGLNTGELFF. The CDR3 nucleotides are TGTGCCAGCAGCCTTGGACTAGCGGGCCTGAACACCGGGGAGCTGTTTTTT.

This clonotype was observed at least ten times. The chain combines TRBV9 with TRBJ2-1, with 11 nucleotides matching TRBD2. CDR1 is SGDLS and CDR2 is YYNGEE in the germline V gene. The CDR3 is 16 amino acids. With 3 bases clipped from V and 6 bases from J, the junction kept 8 bases outside the gene matches. CDR3 DNA: TGTGCCAGCAGCGCAGCGGGACTAGCGGAAGTCAATGAGCAGTTCTTC. Translated: CASSAAGLAEVNEQFF.

This clonotype was picked up a small number of times. This sequence joins TRBV9 and TRBJ2-2; D is uncertain. Germline CDR1 is SGDLS and CDR2 is YYNGEE. V was clipped by 5 bases and J by 7 bases, with 9 bases between them. CDR3 size: 12 residues. The CDR3 loop is CASSIRIGELFF. The CDR3 coding sequence is TGTGCCAGCAGTATCCGGATCGGGGAGCTGTTTTTT.

The sample holds many counts of this clonotype. The chain uses TRBV9 and TRBJ2-6, with D unclear. The germline V gene encodes CDR1 SGDLS and CDR2 YYNGEE. The CDR3 has 15 amino acids. V was cut by 0 bases and J by 0 bases, with 4 bases left in between. The CDR3 DNA follows: TGTGCCAGCAGCGTAGGAGCCTCTGGGGCCAACGTCCTGACTTTC. As protein: CASSVGASGANVLTF.

Ten or more counts support this clonotype. This chain uses TRBV9 with TRBJ2-2; either TRBD1 or TRBD2 may fit D (5 bases each). The germline CDR1 and CDR2 sequences are SGDLS and YYNGEE. The CDR3 sequence is 15 residues long. V was pared by 0 bases and J by 3 bases, with 9 bases between. CDR3 sequence reads: CASSVGQGHTGELFF. DNA of the CDR3: TGTGCCAGCAGCGTAGGGCAGGGACACACCGGGGAGCTGTTTTTT.

This clonotype was seen repeatedly, ten times or more. CDR3 protein: CASSARQGAKDEQFF. In nucleotides, the CDR3 is TGTGCCAGCAGCGCGCGACAGGGGGCTAAGGATGAGCAGTTCTTC. The chain combines TRBV9 with TRBJ2-1, with 10 nucleotides matching TRBD1. The CDR3 totals 15 residues. The J segment lost 8 bases and the V segment lost 3 bases, leaving 8 bases of the junction unmatched. CDR1 and CDR2 from the germline V gene are SGDLS and YYNGEE.

The V and J genes are TRBV9 and TRBJ2-6; D gene ambiguous. Germline-derived CDR1 and CDR2 are SGDLS and YYNGEE. The germline V and J ends were trimmed by 5 bases and 0 bases, with 3 bases remaining between them. This CDR3 contains 13 residues. CDR3 region: CASRFSGANVLTF. CDR3 coding DNA: TGTGCCAGCAGATTCTCTGGGGCCAACGTCCTGACTTTC.